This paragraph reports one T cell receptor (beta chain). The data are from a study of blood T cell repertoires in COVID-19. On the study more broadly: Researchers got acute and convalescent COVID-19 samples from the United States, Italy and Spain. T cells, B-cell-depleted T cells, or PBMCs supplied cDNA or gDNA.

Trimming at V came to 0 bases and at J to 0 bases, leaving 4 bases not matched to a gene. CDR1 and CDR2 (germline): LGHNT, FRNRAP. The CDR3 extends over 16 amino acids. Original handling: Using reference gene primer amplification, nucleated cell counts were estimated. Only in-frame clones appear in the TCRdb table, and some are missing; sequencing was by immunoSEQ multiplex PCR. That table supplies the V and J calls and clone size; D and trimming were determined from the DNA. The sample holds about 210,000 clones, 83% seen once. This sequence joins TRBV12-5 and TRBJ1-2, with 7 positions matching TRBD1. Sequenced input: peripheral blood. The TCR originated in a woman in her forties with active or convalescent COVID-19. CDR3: CASGLVIGTANYGYTF. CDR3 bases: TGTGCTAGTGGTTTGGTCATCGGGACAGCTAACTATGGCTACACCTTC.